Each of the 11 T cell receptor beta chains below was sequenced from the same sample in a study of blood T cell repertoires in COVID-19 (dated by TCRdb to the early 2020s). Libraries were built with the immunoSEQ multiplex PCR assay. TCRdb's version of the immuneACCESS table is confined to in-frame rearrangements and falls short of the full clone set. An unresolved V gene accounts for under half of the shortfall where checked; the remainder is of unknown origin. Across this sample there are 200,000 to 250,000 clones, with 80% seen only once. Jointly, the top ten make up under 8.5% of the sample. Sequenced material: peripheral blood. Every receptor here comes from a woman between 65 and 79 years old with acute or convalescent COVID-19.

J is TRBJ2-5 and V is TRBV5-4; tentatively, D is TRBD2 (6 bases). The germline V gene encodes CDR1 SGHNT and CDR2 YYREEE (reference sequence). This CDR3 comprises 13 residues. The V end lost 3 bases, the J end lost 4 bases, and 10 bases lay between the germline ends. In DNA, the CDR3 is TGTGCCAGCAGCTCCCAGGGAGGAGAGACCCAGTACTTC. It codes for CASSSQGGETQYF. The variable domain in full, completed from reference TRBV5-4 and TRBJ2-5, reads ETGVTQSPTHLIKTRGQQVTLRCSSQSGHNTVSWYQQALGQGPQFIFQYYREEENGRGNFPPRFSGLQFPNYSSELNVNALELDDSALYLCASSSQGGETQYFGPGTRLLVL.

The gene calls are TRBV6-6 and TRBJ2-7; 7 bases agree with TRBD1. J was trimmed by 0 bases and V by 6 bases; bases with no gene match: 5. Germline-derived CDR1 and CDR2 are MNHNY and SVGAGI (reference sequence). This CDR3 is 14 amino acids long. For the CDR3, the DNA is TGTGCCAGCAGACAGACAGGGTTCTCCTACGAGCAGTACTTC. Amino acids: CASRQTGFSYEQYF.

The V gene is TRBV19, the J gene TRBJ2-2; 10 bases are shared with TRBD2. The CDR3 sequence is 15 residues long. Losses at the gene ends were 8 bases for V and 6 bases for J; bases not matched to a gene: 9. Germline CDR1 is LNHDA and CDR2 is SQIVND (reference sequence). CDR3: CASESGGAGAGELFF. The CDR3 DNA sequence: TGTGCCAGTGAAAGCGGGGGGGCTGGGGCCGGGGAGCTGTTTTTT.

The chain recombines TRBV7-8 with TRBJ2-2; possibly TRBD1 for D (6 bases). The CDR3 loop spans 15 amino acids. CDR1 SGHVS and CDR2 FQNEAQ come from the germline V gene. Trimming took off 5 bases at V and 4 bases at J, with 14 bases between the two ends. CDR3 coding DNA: TGTGCCAGCAGCGTCCCGGGACACTCCACCGGGGAGCTGTTTTTT. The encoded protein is CASSVPGHSTGELFF.

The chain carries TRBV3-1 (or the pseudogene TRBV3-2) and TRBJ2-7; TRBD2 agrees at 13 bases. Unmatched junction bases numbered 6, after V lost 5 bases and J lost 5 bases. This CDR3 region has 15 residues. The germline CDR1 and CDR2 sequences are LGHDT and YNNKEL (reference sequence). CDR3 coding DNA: TGTGCCAGCAGCTGGCGGACTAGCGGGAGCGACGAGCAGTACTTC. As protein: CASSWRTSGSDEQYF.

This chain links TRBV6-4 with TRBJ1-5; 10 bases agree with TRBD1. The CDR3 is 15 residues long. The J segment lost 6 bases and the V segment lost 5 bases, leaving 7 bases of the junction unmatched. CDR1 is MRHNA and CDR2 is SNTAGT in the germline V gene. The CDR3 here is CASSPTGQGGQPQHF. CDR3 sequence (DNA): TGTGCCAGCAGTCCTACCGGACAGGGGGGTCAGCCCCAGCATTTT.

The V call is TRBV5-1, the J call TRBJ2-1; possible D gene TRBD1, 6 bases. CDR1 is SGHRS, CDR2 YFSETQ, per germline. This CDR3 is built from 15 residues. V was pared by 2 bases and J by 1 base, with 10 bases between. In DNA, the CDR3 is TGCGCCAGCAGCTTTAAAACAGGGTCCTACAATGAGCAGTTCTTC. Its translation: CASSFKTGSYNEQFF. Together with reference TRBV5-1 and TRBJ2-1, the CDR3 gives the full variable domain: KAGVTQTPRYLIKTRGQQVTLSCSPISGHRSVSWYQQTPGQGLQFLFEYFSETQRNKGNFPGRFSGRQFSNSRSEMNVSTLELGDSALYLCASSFKTGSYNEQFFGPGTRLTVL.

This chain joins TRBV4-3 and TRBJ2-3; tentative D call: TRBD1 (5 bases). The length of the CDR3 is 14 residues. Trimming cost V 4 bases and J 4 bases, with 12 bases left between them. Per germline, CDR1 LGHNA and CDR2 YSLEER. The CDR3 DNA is TGCGCCAGCAGCCGCGGAATCAGGGCAGATACGCAGTATTTT. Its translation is CASSRGIRADTQYF.

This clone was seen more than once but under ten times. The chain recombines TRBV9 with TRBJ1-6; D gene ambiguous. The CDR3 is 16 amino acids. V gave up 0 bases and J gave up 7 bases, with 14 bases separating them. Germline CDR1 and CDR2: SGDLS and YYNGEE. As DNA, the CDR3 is TGTGCCAGCAGCGTAGATTCGGGGTCGGGAAATTCACCCCTCCACTTT. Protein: CASSVDSGSGNSPLHF.

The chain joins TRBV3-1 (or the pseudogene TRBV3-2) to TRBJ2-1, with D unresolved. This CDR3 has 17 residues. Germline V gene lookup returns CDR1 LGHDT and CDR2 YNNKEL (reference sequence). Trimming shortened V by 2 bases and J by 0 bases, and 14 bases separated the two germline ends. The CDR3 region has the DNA TGTGCCAGCAGCCAAAATTCGTTGTTTAGCTCCTACAATGAGCAGTTCTTC. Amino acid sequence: CASSQNSLFSSYNEQFF.

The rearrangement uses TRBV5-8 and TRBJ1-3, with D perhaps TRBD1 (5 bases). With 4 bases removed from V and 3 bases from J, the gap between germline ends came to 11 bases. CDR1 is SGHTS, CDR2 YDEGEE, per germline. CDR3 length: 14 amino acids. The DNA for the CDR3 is TGTGCCAGCAGCCCAGGACAAATTGGAAACACCATATATTTT. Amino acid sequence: CASSPGQIGNTIYF.